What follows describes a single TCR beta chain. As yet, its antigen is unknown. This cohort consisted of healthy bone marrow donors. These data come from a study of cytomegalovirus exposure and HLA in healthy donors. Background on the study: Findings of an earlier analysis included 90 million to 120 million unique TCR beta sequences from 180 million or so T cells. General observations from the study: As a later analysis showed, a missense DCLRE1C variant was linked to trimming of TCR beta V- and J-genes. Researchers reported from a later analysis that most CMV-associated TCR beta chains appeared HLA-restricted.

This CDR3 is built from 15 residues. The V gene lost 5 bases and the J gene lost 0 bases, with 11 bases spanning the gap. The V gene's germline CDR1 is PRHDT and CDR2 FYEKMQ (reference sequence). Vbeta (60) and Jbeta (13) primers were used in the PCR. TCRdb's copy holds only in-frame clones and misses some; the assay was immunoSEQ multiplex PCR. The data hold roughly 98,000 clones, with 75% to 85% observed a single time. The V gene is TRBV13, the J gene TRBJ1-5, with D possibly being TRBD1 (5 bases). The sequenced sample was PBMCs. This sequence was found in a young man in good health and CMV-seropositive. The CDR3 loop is CASSRRDSSNQPQHF. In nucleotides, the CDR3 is TGTGCCAGCAGCCGACGCGACAGTAGCAATCAGCCCCAGCATTTT.